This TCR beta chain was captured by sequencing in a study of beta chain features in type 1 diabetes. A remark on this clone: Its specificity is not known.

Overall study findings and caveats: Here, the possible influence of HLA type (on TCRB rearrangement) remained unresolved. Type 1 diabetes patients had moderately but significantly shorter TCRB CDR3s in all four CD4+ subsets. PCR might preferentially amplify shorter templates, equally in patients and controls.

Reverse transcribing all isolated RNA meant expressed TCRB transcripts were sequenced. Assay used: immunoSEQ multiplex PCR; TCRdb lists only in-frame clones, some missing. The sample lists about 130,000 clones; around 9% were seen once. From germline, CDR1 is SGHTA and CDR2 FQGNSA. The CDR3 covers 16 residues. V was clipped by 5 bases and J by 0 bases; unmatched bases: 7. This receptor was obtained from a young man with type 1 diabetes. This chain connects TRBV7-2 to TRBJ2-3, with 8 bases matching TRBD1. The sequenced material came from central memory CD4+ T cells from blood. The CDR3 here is CASSPRQGRSTDTQYF. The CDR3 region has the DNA TGTGCCAGCAGCCCTAGACAGGGGAGGAGCACAGATACGCAGTATTTT.